The 10 T cell receptor beta chains below come from one sample, sequenced in a study of blood T cells in healthy people across ages (dated by TCRdb to the mid-2010s). Library generation was performed with 5' RACE. The listed sequencing device is Illumina HiSeq 2500. The second PCR ran for about 7 to 11 cycles and used a J-beta primer mix along with a sample-barcoded 5' primer. TCRdb reworked the public reads: Q25 trimming with fastp, MiXCR clone assembly, productive beta chains retained. CDR3 protein duplicates are merged, each entry listing the most common genes and DNA. Recorded for this sample are some 940,000 distinct CDR3 sequences; around 29% of them occurred a single time. The top ten clones comprise about 10% of the sample. These same records also appear under a second study, on T cells of mothers and their children.

Sequencing used blood. The receptors were gathered from a woman aged 40 to 50 in good health.

This clonotype was found a few times. The chain has TRBV21-1 and TRBJ2-5; the table's TRBD1 call for D was not verified on the DNA. TRBV21-1 is classified as a pseudogene. The CDR3 length is 11 residues. CDR3 in amino acids: CASSTYRDTYF. Here the CDR3 DNA reads TGTGCCAGCAGCACCTACCGGGACACGTACTTC.

The chain couples TRBV5-1 to TRBJ2-4; 9 positions agree with TRBD1. The J call may be in error: the DNA end matches TRBJ2-7 better. Looked up from germline, CDR1 is SGHRS and CDR2 is YFSETQ. The CDR3 runs to 16 residues. DNA of the CDR3: TGCGCCAGCAGCTTGGGACAGGGGGTCGGGGCCTACGAGCAGTACTTC. Its protein is CASSLGQGVGAYEQYF.

This clonotype was observed a handful of times. The genes are TRBV20-1 and TRBJ2-7; D uncertain. CDR1 is DFQATT and CDR2 is SNEGSKA in the germline V gene (reference sequence). Trimming took off 2 bases at V and 0 bases at J, with 14 bases between the two ends. The CDR3 loop spans 15 amino acids. This chain's CDR3 is CSARIASMSSYEQYF. As DNA, the CDR3 is TGCAGTGCTAGAATCGCGTCAATGAGCTCCTACGAGCAGTACTTC.

Ten or more counts support this clonotype. The rearrangement uses TRBV27 and TRBJ2-1; unclear D gene. This CDR3 comprises 14 residues. Between the trimmed V and J ends, which lost 3 bases and 6 bases, there was a span of 12 bases. Germline lookup yields CDR1 MNHEY and CDR2 SMNVEV (reference sequence). The CDR3 nucleotides are TGTGCCAGCAGTTTTCAGGCAGACGGCAATGAGCAGTTCTTC. Translation: CASSFQADGNEQFF.

This clonotype appeared a few times. The chain uses TRBV6-6 and TRBJ1-6, with a weak D call TRBD1 (5 bases). Deletions cut 8 bases from V and 0 bases from J, with 14 bases between. Germline loops: CDR1 MNHNY, CDR2 SVGAGI (reference sequence). This CDR3 spans 16 amino acids. DNA for the CDR3: TGTGCCAGCCGGGACGGGGGAAGCTCCTATAATTCACCCCTCCACTTT. Translation: CASRDGGSSYNSPLHF.

In this sample, this clonotype turned up a few times. This chain links TRBV11-2 with TRBJ1-2; 8 positions agree with TRBD1. V was pared by 1 base and J by 8 bases, with 6 bases of the junction left unmatched. Germline-derived CDR1 and CDR2 are SGHAT and FQNNGV. CDR3 length equals 14 residues. The CDR3 region is CASSLVGRGRGYTF. The DNA of the CDR3 is TGTGCCAGCAGCTTAGTTGGCAGGGGGCGAGGCTACACCTTC.

With regard to this clonotype: A much more abundant neighbour one base away suggests this may be a read error. This chain connects TRBV7-3 to TRBJ2-5; 9 positions agree with TRBD2. Germline CDR1 SGHTA, CDR2 FQGTGA. This CDR3 comprises 15 residues. The ends lost 1 base at V and 11 bases at J; junction bases unmatched: 11. The DNA of the CDR3 is TGTGCCAGCAGCTTAATTGCGGGGGGGCCCAATGAGCAGTACTTC. Its protein product is CASSLIAGGPNEQYF.

On this clonotype itself: The junction and the germline gene differ at one end; a read error may be behind it. This chain uses TRBV27 with TRBJ2-7, with D unresolved. The V gene's germline CDR1 is MNHEY and CDR2 SMNVEV (reference sequence). The CDR3 sequence is 13 residues long. The CDR3 DNA sequence: TGTGCCGGCAGTTTAAGGGCCTCCTACGAGCTGTACTTC. Protein: CAGSLRASYELYF.

The chain couples TRBV28 to TRBJ2-1; either TRBD1 or TRBD2 may fit D (5 bases each). Trimming left V 6 bases short and J 13 bases short, with 19 bases between. This CDR3 comprises 13 residues. Germline V gene data show CDR1 as MDHEN and CDR2 as SYDVKM. The CDR3 here is CASSGAVQETQFF. CDR3 DNA: TGTGCCAGCAGCGGGGCAGTTCAAGAGACCCAGTTCTTC.

The chain recombines TRBV28 with TRBJ1-2; no firm D call. CDR3 length: 12 amino acids. CDR1 and CDR2 from the germline V gene are MDHEN and SYDVKM. V was shortened by 4 bases and J by 8 bases, with 11 bases between the two germline ends. CDR3 protein: CASSSGVRGYTF. The CDR3, as DNA: TGTGCCAGCAGTTCCGGGGTACGGGGCTACACCTTC.